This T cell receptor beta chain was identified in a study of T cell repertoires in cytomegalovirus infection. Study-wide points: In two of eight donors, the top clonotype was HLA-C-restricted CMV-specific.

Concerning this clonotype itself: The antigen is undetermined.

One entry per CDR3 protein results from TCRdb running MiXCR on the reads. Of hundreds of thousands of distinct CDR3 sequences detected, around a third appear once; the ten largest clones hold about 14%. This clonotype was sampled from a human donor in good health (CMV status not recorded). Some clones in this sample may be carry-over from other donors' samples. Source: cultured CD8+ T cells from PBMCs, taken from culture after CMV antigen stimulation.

The CDR3 protein is CASSEVWGYEQYV. DNA of the CDR3: TGTGCCAGCAGTGAAGTCTGGGGCTACGAGCAGTACGTC. The chain is built from TRBV6-1 and TRBJ2-7; D is ambiguous. The CDR3 is 13 amino acids. V was pared by 1 base and J by 3 bases, with 7 bases between. Looked up from germline, CDR1 is MNHNS and CDR2 is SASEGT.